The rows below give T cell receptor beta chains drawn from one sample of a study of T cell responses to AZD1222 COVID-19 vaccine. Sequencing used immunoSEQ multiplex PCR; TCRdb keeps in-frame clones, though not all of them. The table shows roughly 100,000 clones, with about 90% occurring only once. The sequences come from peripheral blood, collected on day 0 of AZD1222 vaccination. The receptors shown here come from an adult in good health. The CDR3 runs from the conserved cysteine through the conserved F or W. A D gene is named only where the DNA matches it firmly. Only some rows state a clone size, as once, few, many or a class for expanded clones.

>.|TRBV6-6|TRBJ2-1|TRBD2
TGTGCCAGCAGTACCAAAGCGGGGCATGAGCAGTTCTTC
CASSTKAGHEQFF
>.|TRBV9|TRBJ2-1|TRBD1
TGTGCCAGCAGCCCAACCGGGACAGAACTCTACAATGAGCAGTTCTTC
CASSPTGTELYNEQFF
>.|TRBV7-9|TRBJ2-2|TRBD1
TGTGCCAGCTTGGGACAGGGGCGCACCGGGGAGCTGTTTTTT
CASLGQGRTGELFF
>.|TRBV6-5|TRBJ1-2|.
TGTGCCAGCAGTTACTCCGGCAGGGGATCGGATGGCTACACCTTC
CASSYSGRGSDGYTF
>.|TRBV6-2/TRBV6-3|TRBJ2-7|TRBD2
TGTGCCAGCAGTCAAGGGACTAGCGGGACGATCTACGAGCAGTACTTC
CASSQGTSGTIYEQYF
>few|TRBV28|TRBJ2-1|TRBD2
TGTGCCAGCAGTTTATCGACTAGCGGCGGCAGTGAGCAGTTCTTC
CASSLSTSGGSEQFF
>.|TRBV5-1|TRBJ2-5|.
TGCGCCAGCAGCCCGGACGTACGGATAGAGACCCAGTACTTC
CASSPDVRIETQYF
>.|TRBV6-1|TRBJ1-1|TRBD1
TGTGCCAGCAGTCCCGGACAGGGGATAATTGCTGAAGCTTTCTTT
CASSPGQGIIAEAFF
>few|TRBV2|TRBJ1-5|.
TGTGCCAGCAGTGAACCGGGGGTAGGGCCCCAGCATTTT
CASSEPGVGPQHF
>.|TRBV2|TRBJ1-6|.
TGTGCCAGCAGTTTTACCCAGGGTAATTCACCCCTCCACTTT
CASSFTQGNSPLHF
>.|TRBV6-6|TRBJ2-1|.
TGTGCCAGCACCCGTAAACAGATCCCCAATGAGCAGTTCTTC
CASTRKQIPNEQFF
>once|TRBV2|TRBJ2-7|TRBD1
TGTGCCAGCAGCGGACAGGGCTCCCCCCTCCTAGGCGAGCAGTACTTC
CASSGQGSPLLGEQYF
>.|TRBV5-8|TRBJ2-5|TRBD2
TGTGCCAGCAGCGGTACTAGCGGGGGTCCCCAAGAGACCCAGTACTTC
CASSGTSGGPQETQYF
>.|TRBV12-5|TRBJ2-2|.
TGTGCTAGTAGTCCTGTCACCGGGGAGCTGTTTTTT
CASSPVTGELFF
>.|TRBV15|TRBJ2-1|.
TGTGCCACCAGCAGAGAGGGGGCCTCCTACAATGAGCAGTTCTTC
CATSREGASYNEQFF
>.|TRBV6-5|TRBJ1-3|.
TGTGCCAGCAGTTATGATGGGCTCTCTGGAAACACCATATATTTT
CASSYDGLSGNTIYF